This T cell receptor (beta chain) stems from a study of blood T cell repertoires in COVID-19. Germline loops: CDR1 SGHRS, CDR2 YFSETQ. The CDR3 spans 15 residues. V lost 2 bases and J lost 2; bases outside the gene matches: 2. In the original processing: Nucleated cell number was recorded as an estimate derived from reference gene primer amplification. Some clones are missing from TCRdb's copy, which holds only in-frame ones; the method was immunoSEQ multiplex PCR. The D gene and trimming were derived from the DNA, and the V and J assignments and clone size from that table. The sample yields roughly 260,000 clones, about 88% seen once. In the case of this clone: This same CDR3 is encoded by further DNA sequences in the sample.

The V and J genes are TRBV5-1 and TRBJ2-1; the match to TRBD1 covers 9 bases. Input material: peripheral blood. The sequence was collected from a man between 60 and 75 years old who had recovered from COVID-19. The CDR3 here is CASSLRTGAYNEQFF. CDR3 nucleotides: TGCGCCAGCAGCTTAAGGACAGGGGCCTACAATGAGCAGTTCTTC.